This T cell receptor beta chain was identified in a study of T cell repertoires in aging, cancer and after chemotherapy. Overall study results and limits: In healthy donors, age-related TCR diversity loss mainly reflected lost richness. Untreated cancer patients had significantly lower blood TCR diversity than age-matched healthy donors. In each cancer cohort, median generation probability increased across chemotherapy, suggesting thymic output rebounded.

The template was genomic DNA from peripheral blood, not RNA. In regard to this clonotype: Antigen unknown.

TRB rearrangements spanning V, D and J were amplified using mixed TRB-A/B primers. TCRdb called the multiplex PCR reads again in MiXCR, with one record for every CDR3 protein. The repertoire consists of 5,000 to 6,500 distinct CDR3 sequences, with approximately 30% occurring once and the leading ten covering over 15%. The sequenced sample consisted of blood. This sequence was found in a human donor in good health.

The CDR3 DNA is TGTGCCAGCAGCTTCGGAGCGTGGGTCACTGAAGCTTTCTTT. It translates to CASSFGAWVTEAFF. The rearrangement joins TRBV5-6 to TRBJ1-1, with D uncertain. The CDR3 covers 14 residues. CDR1 is SGHDT and CDR2 is YYEEEE in the germline V gene. Trimming removed 2 bases at V and 4 bases at J, with 12 bases between.